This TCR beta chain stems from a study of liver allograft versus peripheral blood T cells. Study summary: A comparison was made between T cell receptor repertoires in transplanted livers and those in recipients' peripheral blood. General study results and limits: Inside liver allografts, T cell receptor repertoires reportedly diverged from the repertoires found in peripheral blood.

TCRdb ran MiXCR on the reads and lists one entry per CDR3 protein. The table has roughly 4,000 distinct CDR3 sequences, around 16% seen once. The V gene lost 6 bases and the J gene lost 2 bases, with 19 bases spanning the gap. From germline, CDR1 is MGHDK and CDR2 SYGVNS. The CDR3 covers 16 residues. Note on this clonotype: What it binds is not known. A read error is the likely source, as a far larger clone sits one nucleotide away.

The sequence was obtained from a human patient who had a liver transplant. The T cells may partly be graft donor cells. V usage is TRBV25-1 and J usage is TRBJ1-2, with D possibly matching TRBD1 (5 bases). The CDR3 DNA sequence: TGTGCCAGCAGCCCAGCTGGGGCCCAGACGAACTATGGCTACACCTTC. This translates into CASSPAGAQTNYGYTF.